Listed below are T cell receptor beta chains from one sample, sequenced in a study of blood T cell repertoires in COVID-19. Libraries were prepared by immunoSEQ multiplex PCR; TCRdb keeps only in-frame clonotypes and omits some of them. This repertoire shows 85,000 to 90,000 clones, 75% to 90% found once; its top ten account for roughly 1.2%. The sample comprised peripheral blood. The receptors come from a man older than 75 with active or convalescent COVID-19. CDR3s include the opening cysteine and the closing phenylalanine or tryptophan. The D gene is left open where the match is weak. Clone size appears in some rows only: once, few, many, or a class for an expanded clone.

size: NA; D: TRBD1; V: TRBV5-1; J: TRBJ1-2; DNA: TGCGCCAGCAGCCTAGAGCCGGGACAGGTCTATGGCTACACCTTC; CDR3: CASSLEPGQVYGYTF
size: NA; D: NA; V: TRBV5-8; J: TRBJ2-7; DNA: TGTGCCAGCAGCTTGGCCTACCGGGGCGAGCAGTACTTC; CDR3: CASSLAYRGEQYF
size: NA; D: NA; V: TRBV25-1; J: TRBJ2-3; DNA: TGTGCCAGTTCCCCGGGGGGCACAGATACGCAGTATTTT; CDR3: CASSPGGTDTQYF
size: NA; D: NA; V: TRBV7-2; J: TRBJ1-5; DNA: TGTGCCAGCAGCTTGCCCCTAGGGGCTCATCAGCCCCAGCATTTT; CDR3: CASSLPLGAHQPQHF
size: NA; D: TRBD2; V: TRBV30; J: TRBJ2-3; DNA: TGTGCCTGGAGTGTTCTAGCGGGAGGGCCGATAGATACGCAGTATTTT; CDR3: CAWSVLAGGPIDTQYF
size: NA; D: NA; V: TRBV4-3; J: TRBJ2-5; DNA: TGCGCCAGCAGCCCAGGGGTTGGGGTGGGCCTTGTTAAGACCCAGTACTTC; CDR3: CASSPGVGVGLVKTQYF
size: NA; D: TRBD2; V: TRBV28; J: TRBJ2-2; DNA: TGTGCCAGCAGCCTTTTACTAGCGGGAGGGCCGGGCACCGGGGAGCTGTTTTTT; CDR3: CASSLLLAGGPGTGELFF
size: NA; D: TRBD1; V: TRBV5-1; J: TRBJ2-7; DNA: TGCGCCAGCAGCAAGGGACAGGGAGACGAGCAGTACTTC; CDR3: CASSKGQGDEQYF
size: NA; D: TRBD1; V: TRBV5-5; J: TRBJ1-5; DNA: TGTGCCAGCAGCGTCGATGGACAGGGCAATCAGCCCCAGCATTTT; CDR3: CASSVDGQGNQPQHF
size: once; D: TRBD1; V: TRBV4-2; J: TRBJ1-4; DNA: TGTGCCAGCAGCCCCGGGCTGGGACAGGGTTCCCCTAATGAAAAACTGTTTTTT; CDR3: CASSPGLGQGSPNEKLFF
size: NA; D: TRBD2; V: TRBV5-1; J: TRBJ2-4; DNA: TGCGCCAGCAGCCCTGGGACGGGAGGAAACATTCAGTACTTC; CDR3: CASSPGTGGNIQYF
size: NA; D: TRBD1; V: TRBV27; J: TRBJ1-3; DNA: TGTGCCAGCAGGATGGGACAGTCCTCTGGAAACACCATATATTTT; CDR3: CASRMGQSSGNTIYF
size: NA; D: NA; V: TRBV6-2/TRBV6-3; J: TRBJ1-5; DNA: TGTGCCAGCAGTTTGACAGAAAATCAGCCCCAGCATTTT; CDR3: CASSLTENQPQHF
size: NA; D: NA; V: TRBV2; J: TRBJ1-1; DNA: TGTGCCAGCACTCAATTGTCCTCTCGGGAAACTGAAGCTTTCTTT; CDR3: CASTQLSSRETEAFF
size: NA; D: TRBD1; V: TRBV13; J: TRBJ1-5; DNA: TGTGCCAGCAGCTCGAATAGGGACAGGGATCAGCCCCAGCATTTT; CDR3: CASSSNRDRDQPQHF
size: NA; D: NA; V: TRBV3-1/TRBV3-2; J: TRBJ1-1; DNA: TGTGCCAGCAGCCCAGAACCGGGTCTTCCTGAAGCTTTCTTT; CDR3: CASSPEPGLPEAFF
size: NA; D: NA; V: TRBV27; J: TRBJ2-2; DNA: TGTGCCAGCAGTCGCAGACTAGGGCTGAACACCGGGGAGCTGTTTTTT; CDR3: CASSRRLGLNTGELFF
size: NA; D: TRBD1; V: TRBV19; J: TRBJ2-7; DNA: TGTGCCAGTAGTATAGTGACAGGGGCCGCCTACGAGCAGTACTTC; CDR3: CASSIVTGAAYEQYF
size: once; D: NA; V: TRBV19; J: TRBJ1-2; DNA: TGTGCCAGTAGTATTGACATAAACTATGGCTACACCTTC; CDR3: CASSIDINYGYTF
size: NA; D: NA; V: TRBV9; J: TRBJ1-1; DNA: TGTGCCAGCAGCTCAGGGGTTTTGGGCACTGAAGCTTTCTTT; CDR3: CASSSGVLGTEAFF
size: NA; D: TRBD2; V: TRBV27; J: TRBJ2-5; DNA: TGTGCCAGCAGTTCCTGGACTAGCGGGAGTCAGGAGACCCAGTACTTC; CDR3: CASSSWTSGSQETQYF
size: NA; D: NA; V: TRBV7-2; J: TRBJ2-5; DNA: TGTGCCAGCAGCTCGAACAAAGAGACCCAGTACTTC; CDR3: CASSSNKETQYF
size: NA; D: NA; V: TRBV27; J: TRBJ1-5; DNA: TGTGCCAGCAGTTACAAGGGAGACCAGCCCCAGCATTTT; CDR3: CASSYKGDQPQHF
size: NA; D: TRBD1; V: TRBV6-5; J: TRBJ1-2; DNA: TGTGCCAGCAGTTTCCCGGACAGGGATGGCTACACCTTC; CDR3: CASSFPDRDGYTF
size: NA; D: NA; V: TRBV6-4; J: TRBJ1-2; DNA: TGTGCCAGCAGTGTCCGACAGCAACCCAGACTCAACTATGGCTACACCTTC; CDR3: CASSVRQQPRLNYGYTF
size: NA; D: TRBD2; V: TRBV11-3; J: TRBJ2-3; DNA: TGTGCCAGCAGCTCCCCGGGACTAGCGGGAGATACGCAGTATTTT; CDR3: CASSSPGLAGDTQYF
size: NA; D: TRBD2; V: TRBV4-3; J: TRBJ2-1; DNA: TGCGCCAGCAGCCAGGTCGCAGCGGGAATAAATGAGCAGTTCTTC; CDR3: CASSQVAAGINEQFF
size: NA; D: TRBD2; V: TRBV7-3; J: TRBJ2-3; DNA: TGTGCCAGCAGCGGGGGACTAGCGGGAGCAGCAGATACGCAGTATTTT; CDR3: CASSGGLAGAADTQYF
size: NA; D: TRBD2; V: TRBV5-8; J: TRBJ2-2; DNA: TGTGCCAGCAGCTTGGGAGCGGGAGTCATCGGGGAGCTGTTTTTT; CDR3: CASSLGAGVIGELFF
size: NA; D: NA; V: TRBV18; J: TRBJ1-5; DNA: TGTGCCAGCTCAGGGGCCCGCCGGGATCAGCCCCAGCATTTT; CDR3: CASSGARRDQPQHF
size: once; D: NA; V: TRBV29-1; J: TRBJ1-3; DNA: TGCAGCGTTGGGACATCGGTATGGAACACCATATATTTT; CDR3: CSVGTSVWNTIYF